This TCR beta chain derives from a study of blood T cells in healthy people across ages (dated by TCRdb to the mid-2010s). Looking at the study overall: In model experiments, template switching captured about one uniquely barcoded TCR beta cDNA molecule for every two T cells. The study measured age-related changes in TCR beta repertoire diversity using deep sequencing normalized with unique cDNA molecular identifiers. Four age groups were formed from the donors: young (average roughly 16 years), middle-aged (around 39), aged (62) and long-lived (around 82). To avoid experimental bias, donors of different ages were randomly spread across the sequencing lanes. For two donors (one aged 18 to 30 and one aged 80 or older), the study analyzed two additional independent replicas of 1 million unique cDNA reads from the same blood draw. What the authors observed across the whole study: As age increased, observed TCR beta diversity per million T cells dropped in a roughly linear way, and a significant reduction was already evident by age 40. Estimates of total diversity based on one million sequenced T cells were considered lower bounds and underestimates. The long-lived group showed more naive CD4+ T cells, fewer expanded clones and increased TCR diversity than the aged group, suggesting age selection. The percentage of naive T cells measured by flow cytometry correlated strongly with observed TCR beta diversity. The CMV infection status of donors was not known, potentially confounding age-related changes in expanded clonotypes. Conclusive comparison of naive and antigen-experienced compartments was prevented by the profiling of bulk unsorted PBMCs.

The 40 or so donors, aged about 6 to 100 years, were systemically healthy Caucasian individuals from Russia. Approximately 9.3 milliliters of peripheral blood were collected from each donor into EDTA-treated Vacutainer tubes. Ficoll-Paque density-gradient centrifugation was used to isolate PBMCs, with at least 7 million per sample. Total RNA was extracted from PBMCs with Trizol reagent, with at least 5.5 micrograms obtained per sample. For every donor, an aliquot of PBMCs went through flow cytometry to measure the percentages of naive CD45RAhigh/CD27high T cells. The germline V gene supplies CDR1 SGHRS and CDR2 YFSETQ. V and J lose 5 bases and 5 bases, and a span of 11 bases separates them. From the cysteine through the phenylalanine, the CDR3 covers 14 amino acids. Here the CDR3 DNA is all that survives: 42 bases in frame from base 1. The library came from 5' RACE. Instrument on record: Illumina HiSeq 2500. A second PCR of roughly 7 to 11 cycles was performed with a sample-barcoded 5' primer and a J-beta primer mix. A unique molecular identifier was introduced onto each TCR beta cDNA molecule by a template-switch 5' adaptor carrying 12 random nucleotides. Each sample yielded at least 3 million CDR3-containing paired-end reads. The Mint cDNA synthesis kit, primed by a TRBC-specific oligonucleotide, was used to synthesize first-strand cDNA from all RNA. All cDNA was treated with uracil-DNA glycosylase and then went through a first 18-cycle PCR with the universal primers M1SS and BC2_uni_R. In the authors' own workflow: Each sample was normalized by randomly selecting 1 million high-quality reads, each carrying a distinct molecular identifier. Reads sharing molecular identifiers were discarded rather than binned into consensus sequences. MiTCR, set to a Q25 quality threshold and the strictest error-elimination algorithm, was used for CDR3 identification, clonotype clustering and error correction. A nonparametric unseen species model with Euler transformation was used to estimate a lower bound on total TCR beta diversity. In TCRdb, the public reads were trimmed at Q25 with fastp and aligned with MiXCR, with productive beta chains retained. Each CDR3 protein appears once, grouped with its most common genes and DNA. The V and J calls come from TCRdb's annotation, not from the publication. This sample holds 650,000 to 700,000 distinct CDR3 sequences; about a third were observed only once. Of the sample, 15% falls within the top ten clones.

Points on this clonotype: This clone's antigen is unknown. No base qualities exist here, and no much larger clone lies one base off it.

The receptor was derived from a woman older than 75 in good health. Donor details come from another sample of the same person, matched by shared clones. The sequenced material came from blood. Recombination connected TRBV5-1 to TRBJ1-6; too little of a D gene remains to name it. The DNA reads TGCGCCAGCAGGTCGGACCCCGATAATTCACCCCTCCACTTT. It translates as CASRSDPDNSPLHF.